Given below is one TCR beta chain in context. The antigen remains unidentified. The CDR3 loop spans 15 amino acids. J lost 2 bases, V lost 4 bases, and 8 bases had no gene match. Germline CDR1 is KGHSH and CDR2 is LQKENI. This sample was included in a study of T-cell reconstitution after alpha-beta-depleted transplantation in children. Preparation of the TCRbeta library used unique molecular identifiers. TCRdb passed the PCR reads through MiXCR, listing each CDR3 protein once. The data hold about a million distinct CDR3 sequences, with roughly 31% observed a single time. Findings of the study overall: As was reported, about two months after transplant, alpha-beta T cells came from several hundred expanded graft clones.

The sequenced sample was PBMCs, mostly from graft donor cells, obtained 360 days after TCRalphabeta/CD19-depleted stem cell transplant. The receptor's source is a boy under two years old who had a stem cell transplant for SCID, so the T cells may come from the graft donor. The chain carries TRBV18 and TRBJ2-7; the match to TRBD1 covers 7 bases. The CDR3 region is CASSLDRRQTYEQYF. CDR3 sequence (DNA): TGTGCCAGCTCACTGGACAGGAGGCAGACCTACGAGCAGTACTTC. Looking up the rest from reference TRBV18 and TRBJ2-7 gives the full variable domain: NAGVMQNPRHLVRRRGQEARLRCSPMKGHSHVYWYRQLPEEGLKFMVYLQKENIIDESGMPKERFSAEFPKEGPSILRIQQVVRGDSAAYFCASSLDRRQTYEQYFGPGTRLTVT.